Below are 17 T cell receptor beta chains sequenced from a single sample in a study of blood T cell repertoires in COVID-19. Method: immunoSEQ multiplex PCR; TCRdb's copy keeps in-frame clones and lacks some. The sample gives about half a million clones, around 85% of which show up once; just over 8% is in the top ten. The sequenced material came from PBMCs or T cells enriched from blood (not recorded which). All receptors come from a woman aged 60-70 years who had recovered from COVID-19.

This rearrangement joins TRBV11-2 to TRBJ1-3, with D unresolved. The germline V gene has CDR1 SGHAT and CDR2 FQNNGV. CDR3 length equals 18 residues. The V gene lost 0 bases and the J gene lost 2 bases, with 17 bases spanning the gap. CDR3 residues: CASSLDLIWGGAGNTIYF. Here the CDR3 DNA reads TGTGCCAGCAGCTTAGATCTAATTTGGGGAGGAGCTGGAAACACCATATATTTT.

The V gene is TRBV6-5, the J gene TRBJ2-7, with 8 bases fitting TRBD1. V lost 7 bases and J lost 5; bases outside the gene matches: 10. The length of the CDR3 is 14 residues. CDR1 MNHEY and CDR2 SVGAGI come from the germline V gene. This CDR3 reads CASTIGTGVHEQYF. CDR3 DNA sequence: TGTGCCAGCACTATAGGGACAGGCGTCCACGAGCAGTACTTC.

The V gene is TRBV2, the J gene TRBJ2-3, with 11 nucleotides matching TRBD2. Germline V lookup: CDR1 SNHLY, CDR2 FYNNEI. The CDR3 is made up of 15 amino acids. Trimming at V came to 6 bases and at J to 3 bases, leaving 5 bases not matched to a gene. The CDR3 coding sequence is TGTGCCAGCAGGACGGGACTAGCGGTGACAGATACGCAGTATTTT. Translating it yields CASRTGLAVTDTQYF. Combining the CDR3 with reference TRBV2 and TRBJ2-3 gives the whole variable domain EPEVTQTPSHQVTQMGQEVILRCVPISNHLYFYWYRQILGQKVEFLVSFYNNEISEKSEIFDDQFSVERPDGSNFTLKIRSTKLEDSAMYFCASRTGLAVTDTQYFGPGTRLTVL.

This clone appeared once. The chain employs TRBV25-1 and TRBJ2-3, with 8 nucleotides matching TRBD2. V was pared by 5 bases and J by 4 bases, with 5 bases of the junction left unmatched. The CDR3 spans 14 residues. Per the germline V gene, CDR1 is MGHDK and CDR2 is SYGVNS. The CDR3: CASSRGGRADTQYF. The CDR3 DNA is TGTGCCAGCAGTCGGGGGGGCCGCGCAGATACGCAGTATTTT.

The V and J genes are TRBV4-2 and TRBJ2-2, with 10 bases identical to TRBD2. Germline V gene data show CDR1 as LGHNA and CDR2 as YNFKEQ. Losses at the gene ends were 0 bases for V and 4 bases for J; bases not matched to a gene: 5. The CDR3 sequence is 17 residues long. The CDR3: CASSQDNVAGGTGELFF. CDR3 sequence (DNA): TGTGCCAGCAGCCAAGATAATGTAGCGGGGGGCACCGGGGAGCTGTTTTTT.

This chain joins TRBV14 and TRBJ1-1, with D possibly matching TRBD1 (5 bases). The V end was cut by 2 bases, the J end by 0 bases, with 10 bases between. The V gene's germline CDR1 is SGHDN and CDR2 FVKESK. This CDR3 region has 15 residues. CDR3 sequence: CASSQRQTMNTEAFF. The CDR3 coding sequence is TGTGCCAGCAGCCAAAGACAGACAATGAACACTGAAGCTTTCTTT.

This clone has just one count. The CDR3 DNA sequence: TGTGCCACCAGCAGTCAGGTCTATAGCTCCTACGAGCAGTACTTC. Protein sequence: CATSSQVYSSYEQYF. The V gene is TRBV15, the J gene TRBJ2-7; the D is unclear. The CDR3 is made up of 15 amino acids. CDR1 is LNHNV, CDR2 YYDKDF, per germline (reference sequence). Trimming took off 3 bases at V and 0 bases at J, with 12 bases between the two ends.

V gene TRBV5-5 combines with J gene TRBJ2-4; tentative D call: TRBD2 (5 bases). This CDR3 comprises 14 residues. Germline assignment: CDR1 SGHKS and CDR2 YYEKEE (reference sequence). V lost 0 bases and J 7 bases, leaving 11 bases between the germline ends. The CDR3 here is CASSLGVGSNIQYF. The CDR3 DNA is TGTGCCAGCAGCTTGGGGGTAGGGAGTAACATTCAGTACTTC.

The chain combines TRBV10-1 with TRBJ1-5; 8 bases line up with TRBD1. V was clipped by 6 bases and J by 3 bases; unmatched bases: 7. The CDR3 covers 15 residues. The germline V gene encodes CDR1 WNHNN and CDR2 SYGVQD (reference sequence). The CDR3 is CASRLDRELNQPQHF. CDR3 DNA sequence: TGCGCCAGCAGACTGGACAGGGAGCTCAATCAGCCCCAGCATTTT.

CDR3 DNA: TGTGCCAGCAGCGGATCAGCTAGCGGGGGGGGAGAGACCCAGTACTTC. Translation: CASSGSASGGGETQYF. The chain combines TRBV9 with TRBJ2-5; 12 nucleotides agree with TRBD2. The ends lost 3 bases at V and 4 bases at J; junction bases unmatched: 7. Germline CDR1 SGDLS, CDR2 YYNGEE. This CDR3 comprises 16 residues. Combining the CDR3 with reference TRBV9 and TRBJ2-5 gives the whole variable domain DSGVTQTPKHLITATGQRVTLRCSPRSGDLSVYWYQQSLDQGLQFLIQYYNGEERAKGNILERFSAQQFPDLHSELNLSSLELGDSALYFCASSGSASGGGETQYFGPGTRLLVL.

This clone was recorded only once. This CDR3 reads CASSDLTGQLGEPQHF. The CDR3 nucleotides are TGTGCCAGCAGTGATTTGACAGGACAGTTAGGAGAGCCCCAGCATTTT. J is TRBJ1-5 and V is TRBV6-1; maybe TRBD1 (6 bases). Between the trimmed V and J ends, which lost 3 bases and 8 bases, there was a span of 20 bases. Germline V gives CDR1 MNHNS, CDR2 SASEGT. There are 16 residues in the CDR3.

The chain carries TRBV7-6 and TRBJ2-7, with TRBD2 matching over 10 bases. The trim removed 5 bases at V and 2 bases at J, leaving 9 bases unmatched. This CDR3 has 16 amino acids. The germline V gene has CDR1 SGHVS and CDR2 FNYEAQ. The CDR3 here is CASSPNRAGGTYEQYF. The CDR3 region has the DNA TGTGCCAGCAGCCCGAATCGAGCGGGGGGGACCTACGAGCAGTACTTC.

The genes are TRBV2 and TRBJ2-2; 7 bases align to TRBD1. V shed 4 bases, J shed 9 bases, and the junction held 5 bases outside the gene matches. The germline gives CDR1 SNHLY, CDR2 FYNNEI. The CDR3 contains 13 residues. The CDR3 loop is CASSAGQLRELFF. CDR3 nucleotides: TGTGCCAGCAGTGCGGGACAGCTGAGGGAGCTGTTTTTT.

The rearrangement links TRBV6-1 to TRBJ2-2; a weak D match, TRBD1 (5 bases). Per germline, CDR1 MNHNS and CDR2 SASEGT. V dropped 2 bases and J dropped 6 bases, with 13 bases sitting between them. This CDR3 is 15 amino acids long. The CDR3 nucleotides read TGTGCCAGCAGTGAATTAACCAGGGTTTCCGGGGAGCTGTTTTTT. The encoded protein is CASSELTRVSGELFF.

The gene calls are TRBV5-1 and TRBJ2-5; maybe TRBD2 (6 bases). Trimming removed 0 bases from V and 5 bases from J, with 14 bases in between. Germline V gene sequence: CDR1 SGHRS, CDR2 YFSETQ. This CDR3 region has 15 residues. The CDR3 DNA sequence: TGCGCCAGCAGCTTGGGTAGCCTCGGAGGGGAGACCCAGTACTTC. Amino acid sequence: CASSLGSLGGETQYF.

The V call is TRBV28, the J call TRBJ1-5, with no clear D. Trimming took off 8 bases at V and 0 bases at J, with 17 bases between the two ends. The CDR3 loop spans 16 amino acids. Germline V gene lookup returns CDR1 MDHEN and CDR2 SYDVKM. The CDR3 protein is CASGIPGLISNQPQHF. The CDR3 DNA follows: TGTGCCAGCGGCATCCCGGGTCTGATTAGCAATCAGCCCCAGCATTTT.

The chain uses TRBV28 and TRBJ2-1; TRBD1 agrees at 10 bases. The CDR3 totals 15 residues. J lost 10 bases, V lost 4 bases, and 10 bases had no gene match. Per germline, CDR1 MDHEN and CDR2 SYDVKM. CDR3 coding DNA: TGTGCCAGCAGTTCCATAAGACAGGGGGCCTGGGAGCAGTTCTTC. Translating it yields CASSSIRQGAWEQFF.